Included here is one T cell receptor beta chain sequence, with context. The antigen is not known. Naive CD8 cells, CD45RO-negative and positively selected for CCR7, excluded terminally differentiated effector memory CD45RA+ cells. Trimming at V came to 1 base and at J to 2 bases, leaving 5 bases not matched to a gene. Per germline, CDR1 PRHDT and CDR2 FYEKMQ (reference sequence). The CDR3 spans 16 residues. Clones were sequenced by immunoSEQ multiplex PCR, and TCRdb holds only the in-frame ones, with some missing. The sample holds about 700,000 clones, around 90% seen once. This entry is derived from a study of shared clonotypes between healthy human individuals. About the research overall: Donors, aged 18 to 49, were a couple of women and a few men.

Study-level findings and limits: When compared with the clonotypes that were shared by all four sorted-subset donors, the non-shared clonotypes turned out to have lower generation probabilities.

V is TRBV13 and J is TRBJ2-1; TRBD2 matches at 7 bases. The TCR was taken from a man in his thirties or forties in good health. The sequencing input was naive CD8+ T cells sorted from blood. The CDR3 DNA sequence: TGTGCCAGCAGCTTAGAGAGCCTAGCGGCCTACAATGAGCAGTTCTTC. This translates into CASSLESLAAYNEQFF. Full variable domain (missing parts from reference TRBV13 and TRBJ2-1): AAGVIQSPRHLIKEKRETATLKCYPIPRHDTVYWYQQGPGQDPQFLISFYEKMQSDKGSIPDRFSAQQFSDYHSELNMSSLELGDSALYFCASSLESLAAYNEQFFGPGTRLTVL.